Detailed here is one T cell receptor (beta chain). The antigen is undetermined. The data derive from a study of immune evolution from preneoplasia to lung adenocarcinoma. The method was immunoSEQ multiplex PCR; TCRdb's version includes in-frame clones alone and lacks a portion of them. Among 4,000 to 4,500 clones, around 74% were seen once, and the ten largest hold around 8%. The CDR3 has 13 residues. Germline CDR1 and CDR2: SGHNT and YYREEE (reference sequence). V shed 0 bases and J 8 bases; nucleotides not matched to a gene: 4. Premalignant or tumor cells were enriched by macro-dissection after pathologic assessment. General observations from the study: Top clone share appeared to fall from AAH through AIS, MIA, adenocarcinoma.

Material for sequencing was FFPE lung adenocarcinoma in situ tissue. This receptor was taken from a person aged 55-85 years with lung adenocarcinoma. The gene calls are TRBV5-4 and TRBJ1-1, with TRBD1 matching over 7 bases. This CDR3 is CASSLEGGAEAFF. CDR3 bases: TGTGCCAGCAGCTTGGAAGGGGGCGCCGAAGCTTTCTTT.